A single sample is the source of the 15 T cell receptor beta chains below, sequenced in a study of T cell repertoires in cytomegalovirus infection. Each CDR3 protein gets one entry after TCRdb re-called the reads with MiXCR. This table has 700,000 to 850,000 distinct CDR3 sequences, approximately 32% appearing once. These receptors' antigens are unknown. Here the sequenced sample was cultured CD8+ T cells from PBMCs, taken from culture after CMV antigen stimulation. These TCRs come from a human donor in good health (CMV status not recorded). Some clones in this sample may be carry-over from other donors' samples.

This clonotype showed up just a few times. The gene calls are TRBV28 and TRBJ2-3, with 8 positions matching TRBD2. Losses at the gene ends were 3 bases for V and 1 base for J; bases not matched to a gene: 3. Germline CDR1 and CDR2: MDHEN and SYDVKM. This CDR3 has 15 amino acids. Written as DNA, the CDR3 is TGTGCCAGCAGTTTCGCCGGGGGGGGCACAGATACGCAGTATTTT. Translated: CASSFAGGGTDTQYF. The entire variable domain, with the rest obtained from reference TRBV28 and TRBJ2-3, is as follows: DVKVTQSSRYLVKRTGEKVFLECVQDMDHENMFWYRQDPGLGLRLIYFSYDVKMKEKGDIPEGYSVSREKKERFSLILESASTNQTSMYLCASSFAGGGTDTQYFGPGTRLTVL.

The CDR3 reads CASSIGSDRGRGETQYF. The CDR3 DNA reads TGTGCCAGTAGTATAGGCTCCGACAGGGGACGAGGAGAGACCCAGTACTTC. The V gene is TRBV19, the J gene TRBJ2-5; 8 nucleotides line up with TRBD1. V was clipped by 1 base and J by 4 bases; unmatched bases: 11. CDR3 length equals 17 residues. The germline V gene has CDR1 LNHDA and CDR2 SQIVND (reference sequence).

This clonotype was found a few times. The rearrangement uses TRBV10-3 and TRBJ2-3; D is unresolved. Germline assignment: CDR1 ENHRY and CDR2 SYGVKD. Between the trimmed V and J ends, which lost 0 bases and 2 bases, there was a span of 12 bases. The CDR3 has 16 amino acids. CDR3 DNA sequence: TGTGCCATCAGTGAGTCTTTGGCCGGTGTCACAGATACGCAGTATTTT. Translating gives CAISESLAGVTDTQYF.

The chain has TRBV6-2 or TRBV6-3 and TRBJ2-5; D is undetermined. Trimming removed 7 bases from V and 4 bases from J, with 13 bases in between. The CDR3 has 13 amino acids. The germline V gene encodes CDR1 MNHEY and CDR2 SVGEGT. Here the CDR3 reads CASTQSLRETQYF. CDR3 coding DNA: TGTGCCAGCACCCAAAGCCTACGAGAGACCCAGTACTTC.

This clonotype was observed a few times. V usage is TRBV6-2 or TRBV6-3 and J usage is TRBJ1-6; D gene uncertain. The CDR3 is 15 residues long. V was clipped by 4 bases and J by 8 bases, with 15 bases between them. The germline CDR1 and CDR2 sequences are MNHEY and SVGEGT. CDR3 in amino acids: CASSFLRGGDSPLHF. The CDR3 bases are TGTGCCAGCAGTTTCCTCCGTGGCGGTGATTCACCCCTCCACTTT.

There are a few counts of this clonotype. The chain employs TRBV10-3 and TRBJ2-1; D not certain. The CDR3 has 15 amino acids. Germline CDR1 ENHRY, CDR2 SYGVKD. V lost 0 bases, J lost 2 bases, and 8 bases lay in between. The CDR3 DNA reads TGTGCCATCAGTGAGTCCGCGGCAGCCTACAATGAGCAGTTCTTC. Amino acids: CAISESAAAYNEQFF.

The chain has TRBV9 and TRBJ2-1; tentative D call: TRBD2 (6 bases). The CDR3 totals 16 residues. Trimming removed 3 bases from V and 5 bases from J, with 18 bases in between. The germline gives CDR1 SGDLS, CDR2 YYNGEE. CDR3 sequence reads: CASSDEWGVRDNEQFF. CDR3 in DNA: TGTGCCAGCAGCGACGAGTGGGGGGTACGTGACAATGAGCAGTTCTTC.

The rearrangement joins TRBV5-4 to TRBJ2-5; maybe TRBD1 (6 bases). Germline V gene data show CDR1 as SGHNT and CDR2 as YYREEE (reference sequence). The CDR3 loop spans 15 amino acids. V shed 0 bases and J shed 2 bases, with 11 bases lying between them. This chain's CDR3 is CASSLEGGQQETQYF. In DNA, the CDR3 is TGTGCCAGCAGCTTGGAAGGGGGACAACAAGAGACCCAGTACTTC.

Worth noting for this clonotype: A much larger clone sits a single nucleotide away, making a read error possible. The CDR3 nucleotides read TGTGCCAGCAGCTTTAACCAGGGGAACACTGAAGCTTTCTTT. Residues: CASSFNQGNTEAFF. V gene TRBV7-6 combines with J gene TRBJ1-1, with a tentative D call TRBD1 (5 bases). The CDR3 is 14 amino acids. Trimming stripped 3 bases from V and 1 base from J, with 9 bases between. CDR1 is SGHVS, CDR2 FNYEAQ, per germline. Variable domain in full (rest from reference TRBV7-6 and TRBJ1-1): GAGVSQSPRYKVTKRGQDVALRCDPISGHVSLYWYRQALGQGPEFLTYFNYEAQQDKSGLPNDRFSAERPEGSISTLTIQRTEQRDSAMYRCASSFNQGNTEAFFGQGTRLTVV.

This clonotype was counted once. The J gene is TRBJ2-5, the V gene TRBV9; 8 nucleotides line up with TRBD2. The CDR3 runs 13 residues. V was clipped by 3 bases and J by 6 bases; unmatched bases: 4. CDR1 SGDLS and CDR2 YYNGEE come from the germline V gene. The CDR3 DNA sequence: TGTGCCAGCAGCGCGGGACTAGAGAAGACCCAGTACTTC. Its protein is CASSAGLEKTQYF.

A single count supports this clonotype. This sequence joins TRBV5-6 and TRBJ2-5; TRBD1 matches 9 bases. The CDR3 covers 16 residues. With V trimmed by 0 bases and J by 5 bases, 8 bases remained unmatched. The germline gives CDR1 SGHDT, CDR2 YYEEEE. CDR3 protein: CASSLDTGTGRETQYF. The CDR3 coding sequence is TGTGCCAGCAGCTTGGATACCGGGACAGGGAGGGAGACCCAGTACTTC.

The sample holds one count of this clonotype. The gene calls are TRBV29-1 and TRBJ2-1; maybe TRBD2 (6 bases). Germline V lookup: CDR1 SQVTM, CDR2 ANQGSEA. With 7 bases removed from V and 7 bases from J, the gap between germline ends came to 17 bases. The CDR3 contains 13 residues. CDR3 DNA: TGCAGCGCTGGAGCCGGGACTCAAAATGAGCAGTTCTTC. Residues: CSAGAGTQNEQFF.

V and J are TRBV6-6 and TRBJ2-7, with 10 bases fitting TRBD2. This CDR3 region has 14 residues. Germline V gives CDR1 MNHNY, CDR2 SVGAGI (reference sequence). The V and J ends lost 2 bases and 5 bases, in that order; junction bases with no gene match: 3. The CDR3 nucleotides read TGTGCCAGCAGTTACCCGGGGACTAGCGACGAGCAGTACGTC. Residues: CASSYPGTSDEQYV.

A note on this clonotype: With a much larger clone just one base away, this may be a read error. The rearrangement links TRBV7-6 to TRBJ2-1, with TRBD1 identical over 8 bases. V dropped 3 bases and J dropped 0; count of bases not matched to a gene: 7. The CDR3 is 17 amino acids. Germline values: CDR1 SGHVS, CDR2 FNYEAQ. The CDR3 loop is CASSFGQGEGSYNEQFF. The CDR3 DNA follows: TGTGCCAGCAGCTTTGGACAGGGCGAGGGCTCCTACAATGAGCAGTTCTTC.

This clonotype has a handful of counts. V and J are TRBV6-6 and TRBJ1-2, with a weak D call TRBD1 (6 bases). The length of the CDR3 is 16 residues. Germline V gives CDR1 MNHNY, CDR2 SVGAGI (reference sequence). Trimming removed 5 bases from V and 8 bases from J, with 24 bases in between. CDR3: CASSPLGQGTLEGYTF. In DNA, the CDR3 is TGTGCCAGCAGTCCCCTGGGGCAGGGGACCCTCGAGGGCTACACCTTC.